A selection of T cell receptor beta chains follows, all from one sample in a study of blood T cells in healthy people across ages. A single record per CDR3 protein comes from TCRdb applying MiXCR to the 5' RACE reads. The table has approximately 1.5 million distinct CDR3 sequences, 35% to 45% seen once. Material: blood. The receptors shown here come from a woman aged 18-29 years in good health. Both conserved end residues are part of each CDR3. Each record gives: J gene, D gene, clone size, V gene, CDR3 DNA, CDR3 protein. A D gene is named only where the DNA matches it firmly. Clone sizes are given selectively: once, few, many, or a class where the clone is expanded.

>TRBJ1-1|-|-|TRBV3-1
TGTGCCAGCGAAAGTGGGTTAAACACTGAAGCTTTCTTT
CASESGLNTEAFF
>TRBJ2-3|TRBD1|-|TRBV18
TGTGCCAGCTCACCAACCTACGGACAGGAAAGCACAGATACGCAGTATTTT
CASSPTYGQESTDTQYF
>TRBJ2-3|-|-|TRBV4-2
TGTGCCAGCAGCCCCAGGGACCAGCGTCAGACCACAGATACGCAGTATTTT
CASSPRDQRQTTDTQYF
>TRBJ1-6|TRBD1|many|TRBV6-5
TGTGCCAGCAGTTATGACAGGGGGCTTAATTCACCCCTCCACTTT
CASSYDRGLNSPLHF
>TRBJ2-7|-|-|TRBV4-1
TGCGCCAGCAGCCAAGGTAGATCTAACGAGCAGTACTTC
CASSQGRSNEQYF
>TRBJ1-4|-|-|TRBV6-6
TGTGCCAGCAGTTATTTCCAGGGCGATAATGAAAAACTGTTTTTT
CASSYFQGDNEKLFF
>TRBJ2-5|-|once|TRBV11-2
TGTGCCAGCAGCTTAGTTGTCGGGGCCCCGTACCAAGGGACCCAGTACTTC
CASSLVVGAPYQGTQYF
>TRBJ2-3|-|-|TRBV5-5
TGTGCCAGCAGCCCCGTATCCCGAAGCACAGATACGCAGTATTTT
CASSPVSRSTDTQYF
>TRBJ2-5|TRBD2|few|TRBV27
TGTGCCAGCAGTCTTGTCGGACTAGAATCACAAGAGACCCAGTACTTC
CASSLVGLESQETQYF
>TRBJ2-3|-|few|TRBV20-1
TGCAGGGGAGGACACGCTAGCACAGATACGCAGTATTTT
CRGGHASTDTQYF
>TRBJ2-1|-|few|TRBV20-1
TGCAGTGCTAGAGATTTTTCGGACAATGAGCAGTTCTTC
CSARDFSDNEQFF
>TRBJ2-5|-|few|TRBV20-1
TGCAGTGCCCCTACGGGCCTAGTAGAGACCCAGTACTTC
CSAPTGLVETQYF
>TRBJ2-7|TRBD1|-|TRBV4-1
TGCGCCAGCAGCCCGAGGGGACAGGCCTACGAGCAGTACTTC
CASSPRGQAYEQYF
>TRBJ1-2|TRBD1|many|TRBV12-3/TRBV12-4
TGTGCCAGCAGCATCGGACAGGGATATGGCTACACCTTC
CASSIGQGYGYTF
>TRBJ2-5|-|few|TRBV29-1
TGCAGCGCCGAGAGGGACAAGTACCAAGAGACCCAGTACTTC
CSAERDKYQETQYF
>TRBJ2-3|-|-|TRBV2
TGTGCCAGCAGTGCCTTCAGGATAGATACGCAGTATTTT
CASSAFRIDTQYF
>TRBJ2-7|-|many|TRBV20-1
TGCAGTGTAGCGGTTGGGGCACACTACGAGCAGTACTTC
CSVAVGAHYEQYF
>TRBJ2-1|-|-|TRBV6-6
TGTGCCAGCAGCGACCGGCTCAATGAGCAGTTCTTC
CASSDRLNEQFF
>TRBJ1-1|-|-|TRBV9
TGTGCCAGCAGCCAACGGGACCTGAACACTGAAGCTTTCTTT
CASSQRDLNTEAFF
>TRBJ2-3|TRBD1|-|TRBV7-2
TGTGCCAGCAGCTTAACCCAGGGGGTCGATACGCAGTATTTT
CASSLTQGVDTQYF
>TRBJ2-1|TRBD2|-|TRBV7-3
TGTGCCAGCAGCTATTTTCCCGCTCGACTAGCGGCCATCGGGGAGCAGTTCTTC
CASSYFPARLAAIGEQFF
>TRBJ1-4|-|once|TRBV27
TGTGCCAGCAGTACCGATCGGGGTCCTAGTGAAAAACTGTTTTTT
CASSTDRGPSEKLFF
>TRBJ2-7|-|few|TRBV20-1
TGCAGTGCTAGATCCAGGGCGGGGGAGCAGTACTTC
CSARSRAGEQYF
>TRBJ2-7|-|-|TRBV4-3
TGCGCCAGCAGCCAAGAGTTTGGCACCTCCTACGAGCAGTACTTC
CASSQEFGTSYEQYF
>TRBJ2-5|-|-|TRBV5-6
TGTGCCAGCAGCAACACTCCCCAAGAGACCCAGTACTTC
CASSNTPQETQYF
>TRBJ1-1|-|few|TRBV7-2
TGTGCCAGCAGCTACCAGTCAGGTCGGGCTGAAGCTTTCTTT
CASSYQSGRAEAFF
>TRBJ1-2|-|-|TRBV6-5
TGTGCCAGCAGTTACGACGGACCTCATAACTATGGCTACACCTTC
CASSYDGPHNYGYTF
>TRBJ2-6|TRBD1|few|TRBV7-2
TGTGCCAGCAGCTTAGTTGGGACAGGGTCTTATCGAGGGGCCAACGTCCTGACTTTC
CASSLVGTGSYRGANVLTF
>TRBJ2-3|-|once|TRBV19
TGTGCCAGTAGTATGGATCAGGAGGATACGCAGTATTTT
CASSMDQEDTQYF
>TRBJ1-2|-|-|TRBV5-6
TGTGCCAGCGGCTTGGGGTCGAGTGATGGCTACACCTTC
CASGLGSSDGYTF
>TRBJ2-4|-|-|TRBV13
TGTGCCAGCAGCGGAGACAGGGACTCCTACGGGCAGTACTTC
CASSGDRDSYGQYF
>TRBJ2-3|-|-|TRBV6-2/TRBV6-3
TGTGCCAGCGGGGGTGGTGAGCGTAACACAGATACGCAGTATTTT
CASGGGERNTDTQYF
>TRBJ1-2|-|-|TRBV9
TGTGCCAGCAGCGTAGGGGGCGACTGGGGATCTAACTATGGCTACACCTTC
CASSVGGDWGSNYGYTF
>TRBJ2-7|-|-|TRBV28
TGTGCCAGCAGTGCTCCCCAGCCACCCTACGAGCAGTACTTC
CASSAPQPPYEQYF
>TRBJ2-7|TRBD1|-|TRBV12-3/TRBV12-4
TGTGCCAGCATTTTCCAGGGGGCTTTGTACGAGCAGTACTTC
CASIFQGALYEQYF
>TRBJ2-4|-|-|TRBV3-1
TGTGCCAGCAGCCAACTAGAAGGGGGGAGCAAAAACATTCAGTACTTC
CASSQLEGGSKNIQYF